Following are 29 T cell receptor beta chains from one sample sequenced in a study of cytomegalovirus exposure and HLA in healthy donors. Here immunoSEQ multiplex PCR was the method, and the copy in TCRdb shows in-frame clones only, minus some. The table has approximately 280,000 clones, approximately 90% seen once. Sequenced material: PBMCs. The receptor set was obtained from a woman aged 18-35 years in good health and CMV-seronegative.

The chain couples TRBV7-2 to TRBJ2-5; TRBD2 aligns across 15 bases. The germline V gene has CDR1 SGHTA and CDR2 FQGNSA. J was trimmed by 0 bases and V by 5 bases; bases with no gene match: 4. The CDR3 is 17 residues long. This CDR3 is CASSEGTSGRYQETQYF. The CDR3 DNA reads as TGTGCCAGCAGCGAAGGGACTAGCGGGAGGTACCAAGAGACCCAGTACTTC.

The chain joins TRBV5-1 to TRBJ1-1; D not resolved. V was trimmed by 6 bases and J by 1 base, leaving 10 bases between them. Germline V lookup: CDR1 SGHRS, CDR2 YFSETQ. The CDR3 runs 13 residues. CDR3 DNA sequence: TGCGCCAGCAAATTACAGAAGAACACTGAAGCTTTCTTT. Translating gives CASKLQKNTEAFF.

The chain employs TRBV5-4 and TRBJ2-7; 7 bases map to TRBD1. This CDR3 region has 15 residues. Germline V gives CDR1 SGHNT, CDR2 YYREEE (reference sequence). With 4 bases clipped from V and 3 bases from J, the junction kept 10 bases outside the gene matches. The CDR3 here is CASSQEGGLFYEQYF. Here the CDR3 DNA reads TGTGCCAGCAGCCAGGAAGGGGGCCTCTTCTACGAGCAGTACTTC.

The V call is TRBV27, the J call TRBJ2-2, with D maybe TRBD1 (7 bases). CDR3 size: 17 residues. The ends were cut back, 2 bases at V and 5 bases at J, with 18 bases in the middle. Germline loops: CDR1 MNHEY, CDR2 SMNVEV (reference sequence). This CDR3 reads CASSLLLSRGATGELFF. The CDR3 DNA follows: TGTGCCAGCAGTTTACTGTTGAGCAGGGGGGCTACCGGGGAGCTGTTTTTT.

V is TRBV6-7 and J is TRBJ1-4, with D possibly being TRBD1 (6 bases). TRBV6-7 is treated as an ORF (open reading frame) with a function not yet certain. CDR3 length equals 15 residues. V was pared by 4 bases and J by 1 base, with 10 bases between. The CDR3 is CASSCTGQTNEKLFF. The CDR3, as DNA: TGTGCCAGCAGTTGCACGGGACAAACTAATGAAAAACTGTTTTTT.

Only a few counts were recorded for this clone. V is TRBV9 and J is TRBJ1-1, with D maybe TRBD1 (5 bases). Germline V CDR1 and CDR2: SGDLS, YYNGEE. CDR3 length equals 14 residues. V shed 4 bases and J shed 0 bases, with 10 bases lying between them. DNA of the CDR3: TGTGCCAGCAGCAAGGGGCGGATGAACACTGAAGCTTTCTTT. Its translation: CASSKGRMNTEAFF.

The chain uses TRBV13 and TRBJ2-7; the match to TRBD1 covers 9 bases. CDR1 is PRHDT, CDR2 FYEKMQ, per germline (reference sequence). The CDR3 consists of 15 residues. The J segment lost 5 bases and the V segment lost 5 bases, leaving 10 bases of the junction unmatched. The CDR3 region is CASSHPTGTGNEQYF. DNA for the CDR3: TGTGCCAGCAGCCACCCCACCGGGACAGGGAACGAGCAGTACTTC.

The J gene is TRBJ2-7, the V gene TRBV28; D is possibly TRBD2 (6 bases). The germline V gene has CDR1 MDHEN and CDR2 SYDVKM. There are 14 residues in the CDR3. V lost 5 bases and J lost 6, with 17 bases in between. The CDR3: CASSITGTGVEQYF. The CDR3 DNA reads as TGTGCCAGCAGTATCACCGGGACTGGGGTCGAGCAGTACTTC. The whole variable domain, filled in from reference TRBV28 and TRBJ2-7, reads DVKVTQSSRYLVKRTGEKVFLECVQDMDHENMFWYRQDPGLGLRLIYFSYDVKMKEKGDIPEGYSVSREKKERFSLILESASTNQTSMYLCASSITGTGVEQYFGPGTRLTVT.

This chain links TRBV27 with TRBJ2-3; 15 bases are shared with TRBD2. Germline CDR1 is MNHEY and CDR2 is SMNVEV (reference sequence). The CDR3 is 17 residues long. V shed 0 bases and J 6 bases; nucleotides not matched to a gene: 4. The CDR3 reads CASSLSGTSGRRDTQYF. The CDR3 DNA reads TGTGCCAGCAGTTTATCCGGGACTAGCGGGAGGCGGGATACGCAGTATTTT.

V and J are TRBV19 and TRBJ2-3, with 8 bases aligning to TRBD1. After removal of 5 bases from V and 6 bases from J, the junction contained 7 bases not matched to a gene. Per germline, CDR1 LNHDA and CDR2 SQIVND (reference sequence). CDR3 length: 14 amino acids. In DNA form, the CDR3 reads TGTGCCAGTAGTTCTCGGACAGGGTTGGATACGCAGTATTTT. Its protein is CASSSRTGLDTQYF.

The V gene is TRBV11-2, the J gene TRBJ2-7; 8 bases map to TRBD2. CDR1 and CDR2 from the germline V gene are SGHAT and FQNNGV. The junction had 7 bases not matched to a gene; V was cut back by 1 base and J by 2 bases. This CDR3 is 16 amino acids long. Written as DNA, the CDR3 is TGTGCCAGCAGCTTAGGACCTGCGGGAGGCCCCTACGAGCAGTACTTC. Protein sequence: CASSLGPAGGPYEQYF.

The gene calls are TRBV6-5 and TRBJ2-7; 11 nucleotides agree with TRBD1. The V gene's germline CDR1 is MNHEY and CDR2 SVGAGI. J gave up 3 bases and V 2 bases, and 6 bases lay outside the gene matches. The CDR3 has 16 amino acids. The DNA of the CDR3 is TGTGCCAGCAGTTACGAGAGGGACAGGGGGATCTACGAGCAGTACTTC. It translates to CASSYERDRGIYEQYF.

The rearrangement links TRBV19 to TRBJ2-7, with TRBD2 identical over 10 bases. CDR3 length equals 15 residues. In germline, CDR1 is LNHDA, CDR2 SQIVND (reference sequence). V lost 5 bases and J lost 3; bases outside the gene matches: 7. The chain's CDR3 is CASSFASGSGYEQYF. CDR3 coding DNA: TGTGCCAGTAGTTTTGCTAGCGGGAGTGGCTACGAGCAGTACTTC.

The chain recombines TRBV9 with TRBJ2-5, with D perhaps TRBD2 (6 bases). CDR1 is SGDLS, CDR2 YYNGEE, per germline. Between the trimmed V and J ends, which lost 0 bases and 4 bases, there was a span of 7 bases. This CDR3 spans 13 amino acids. CDR3 sequence reads: CASSVGGVETQYF. DNA for the CDR3: TGTGCCAGCAGCGTAGGGGGGGTAGAGACCCAGTACTTC.

This clone occurred a few times. J is TRBJ2-7 and V is TRBV11-2; no clear D. Deletions cut 5 bases from V and 6 bases from J, with 11 bases between. Germline assignment: CDR1 SGHAT and CDR2 FQNNGV. CDR3 length: 12 amino acids. The CDR3, as DNA: TGTGCCAGCAGCCCACATCCGCCCGAGCAGTACTTC. Its protein product is CASSPHPPEQYF.

Only one count was recorded for this clone. The gene calls are TRBV11-2 and TRBJ2-1, with 10 bases that match TRBD2. V was clipped by 3 bases and J by 0 bases; unmatched bases: 5. The CDR3 totals 17 residues. Germline V CDR1 and CDR2: SGHAT, FQNNGV. The CDR3 reads CASSFYRLAGSYNEQFF. The CDR3 DNA reads TGTGCCAGCAGCTTTTACCGACTAGCGGGCTCCTACAATGAGCAGTTCTTC.

The chain is built from TRBV27 and TRBJ2-7, with D maybe TRBD1 (5 bases). The CDR3 is 13 amino acids. V dropped 3 bases and J dropped 2 bases, with 8 bases sitting between them. Per the germline V gene, CDR1 is MNHEY and CDR2 is SMNVEV (reference sequence). As DNA, the CDR3 is TGTGCCAGCAGTTTGCACAGGACCTACGAGCAGTACTTC. It encodes CASSLHRTYEQYF.

The J gene is TRBJ1-1, the V gene TRBV13; 8 nucleotides agree with TRBD1. This CDR3 spans 15 amino acids. The V gene end was trimmed by 2 bases and the J gene end by 1 base; junction bases not matched to a gene: 3. Germline CDR1 is PRHDT and CDR2 is FYEKMQ (reference sequence). The CDR3 loop reads CASSLPGQENTEAFF. CDR3 bases: TGTGCCAGCAGCTTACCGGGACAGGAGAACACTGAAGCTTTCTTT. Filled out from reference TRBV13 and TRBJ1-1, the complete variable domain reads AAGVIQSPRHLIKEKRETATLKCYPIPRHDTVYWYQQGPGQDPQFLISFYEKMQSDKGSIPDRFSAQQFSDYHSELNMSSLELGDSALYFCASSLPGQENTEAFFGQGTRLTVV.

The rearrangement links TRBV6-5 to TRBJ2-7; 9 bases line up with TRBD2. V gave up 6 bases and J gave up 3 bases; unmatched junction bases: 6. The CDR3 is made up of 14 amino acids. The germline V gene encodes CDR1 MNHEY and CDR2 SVGAGI. CDR3 DNA: TGTGCCAGCAGCTACCAAGCGGGGGGCTACGAGCAGTACTTC. Amino acid sequence: CASSYQAGGYEQYF.

V usage is TRBV28 and J usage is TRBJ1-1; 10 bases are shared with TRBD1. Losses at the gene ends were 5 bases for V and 11 bases for J; bases not matched to a gene: 14. Germline CDR1 is MDHEN and CDR2 is SYDVKM. The CDR3 sequence is 15 residues long. The CDR3 DNA is TGTGCCAGCAGTCCTCGAGGACAGGGGGTAGAATATGCTTTCTTT. This gives the protein CASSPRGQGVEYAFF. Supplemented by reference TRBV28 and TRBJ1-1, the full variable domain reads DVKVTQSSRYLVKRTGEKVFLECVQDMDHENMFWYRQDPGLGLRLIYFSYDVKMKEKGDIPEGYSVSREKKERFSLILESASTNQTSMYLCASSPRGQGVEYAFFGQGTRLTVV.

This chain uses TRBV5-4 with TRBJ1-4; weak D call: TRBD1 (5 bases). Trimming stripped 0 bases from V and 0 bases from J, with 9 bases between. Per the germline V gene, CDR1 is SGHNT and CDR2 is YYREEE (reference sequence). This CDR3 has 16 amino acids. In DNA, the CDR3 is TGTGCCAGCAGCTTGGACAGGCCAGCAACTAATGAAAAACTGTTTTTT. Its translation: CASSLDRPATNEKLFF.

This rearrangement joins TRBV6-5 to TRBJ1-3; tentative D call: TRBD1 (6 bases). CDR3 length equals 13 residues. The V and J ends lost 7 bases and 7 bases respectively, with 14 bases between them. Germline V CDR1 and CDR2: MNHEY, SVGAGI. The CDR3 DNA follows: TGTGCCAGCACCGGGGGGCTCGCGAACACCATATATTTT. Translation gives CASTGGLANTIYF.

This chain links TRBV19 with TRBJ2-7, with D tentatively TRBD1 (6 bases). V lost 3 bases and J lost 3, with 6 bases in between. The CDR3 consists of 12 residues. CDR1 and CDR2 (germline): LNHDA, SQIVND (reference sequence). The CDR3 DNA is TGTGCCAGTAGTATCAGGGGCTACGAGCAGTACTTC. Translation: CASSIRGYEQYF.

The chain joins TRBV6-1 to TRBJ1-4; maybe TRBD1 (5 bases). CDR1 MNHNS and CDR2 SASEGT come from the germline V gene. Between the trimmed V and J ends, which lost 4 bases and 8 bases, there was a span of 14 bases. The CDR3 sequence is 14 residues long. CDR3 coding DNA: TGTGCCAGCAGTGCCCAGGGTTTTCGGGAAAAACTGTTTTTT. Encoded protein: CASSAQGFREKLFF.

The rearrangement joins TRBV7-2 to TRBJ1-2, with D perhaps matching TRBD1 (5 bases). In germline, CDR1 is SGHTA, CDR2 FQGNSA. V was shortened by 1 base and J by 5 bases, with 11 bases between the two germline ends. CDR3 length: 14 amino acids. The chain's CDR3 is CASSLEGAWYGYTF. In DNA form, the CDR3 reads TGTGCCAGCAGCTTAGAAGGGGCTTGGTATGGCTACACCTTC.

The J gene is TRBJ2-5, the V gene TRBV5-4, with D perhaps TRBD1 (6 bases). CDR3 length: 13 amino acids. V gave up 3 bases and J gave up 3 bases, with 9 bases separating them. Germline CDR1 SGHNT, CDR2 YYREEE (reference sequence). The CDR3 region is CASSSTGKETQYF. The CDR3 region has the DNA TGTGCCAGCAGCTCGACAGGAAAAGAGACCCAGTACTTC.

The chain employs TRBV30 and TRBJ2-7, with 8 bases that match TRBD1. The V gene's germline CDR1 is GTSNPN and CDR2 SVGIG (reference sequence). The CDR3 has 12 amino acids. V was pared by 8 bases and J by 1 base, with 4 bases of the junction left unmatched. DNA for the CDR3: TGTGCCGCTCGACAGGGGTCCTACGAGCAGTACTTC. Protein sequence: CAARQGSYEQYF.

V and J are TRBV5-1 and TRBJ1-1, with D maybe TRBD1 (6 bases). This CDR3 contains 14 residues. V was pared by 3 bases and J by 5 bases, with 14 bases between. Germline CDR1 and CDR2: SGHRS and YFSETQ. The CDR3 region has the DNA TGCGCCAGCAGCTGGACAGTAGGGGGAACTGAAGCTTTCTTT. Its translation is CASSWTVGGTEAFF.

The rearrangement links TRBV5-4 to TRBJ1-2; 7 bases fit TRBD1. The trim removed 4 bases at V and 6 bases at J, leaving 6 bases unmatched. The CDR3 has 13 amino acids. CDR1 is SGHNT and CDR2 is YYREEE in the germline V gene (reference sequence). The CDR3 loop reads CASSPGTANGYTF. The CDR3 coding sequence is TGTGCCAGCAGCCCCGGGACAGCTAATGGCTACACCTTC.